The sequence of this TCR beta chain was determined in a study of T cell changes during pregnancy in multiple sclerosis. Only a few counts were recorded for this clone. V was pared by 4 bases and J by 9 bases, with 16 bases between. CDR1 is MGHRA, CDR2 YSYEKL, per germline. CDR3 length equals 15 residues. Some clones are missing from TCRdb's copy, which holds only in-frame ones; the method was immunoSEQ multiplex PCR. The table shows tens of thousands of clones, with around 93% occurring only once. The sequence was collected from a female donor with multiple sclerosis, enrolled in a pregnancy study. The specimen comprised peripheral blood, sampled in the second trimester of pregnancy. V gene TRBV4-1 combines with J gene TRBJ1-6; D is perhaps TRBD1 (5 bases). CDR3 nucleotide sequence: TGCGCCAGCAGCCCTGATGGGCAGGGCTTTTCACCCCTCCACTTT. Protein product: CASSPDGQGFSPLHF.